The sequence of this TCR beta chain was determined in a study of a mutant IDH1 vaccine in newly diagnosed glioma. Study-level information: Vaccines were begun 4-6 weeks after radiotherapy alone, or with temozolomide cycles. Earlier treatment was radiotherapy, temozolomide, or both, with most getting both.

Noted time point: week 35, safety follow-up. Every single dose of the vaccine, 300 ug of mutant IDH1 20-mer peptide, came with topical imiquimod. There were eight vaccinations for patients, given in weeks 1, 3, 5, 7, 11, 15, 19 and 23. This clone has more than one count but fewer than ten. Its cognate antigen is unknown. Assay used: immunoSEQ multiplex PCR; TCRdb lists only in-frame clones, some missing. This table holds approximately 50,000 clones, 65% to 85% found once. The source is a man aged 35-49 years with glioma. The sequences come from PBMCs, collected from a glioma patient whose treatment included an IDH1 peptide vaccine.

DNA for the CDR3: TGTGCCAGCAGGAGGGAAGGGGAGACCCAGTACTTC. Translation gives CASRREGETQYF. This chain uses TRBV2 with TRBJ2-5; D is perhaps TRBD2 (5 bases). V lost 6 bases to trimming and J lost 5 bases, with 10 bases between them. The CDR3 loop spans 12 amino acids. CDR1 and CDR2 (germline): SNHLY, FYNNEI.